These 4 T cell receptor beta chains were sequenced from one sample in a study of PD-L1 blockade in urothelial cancer. This table comes from immunoSEQ multiplex PCR, and its TCRdb copy is limited to in-frame clones, with some not included. The repertoire holds about 82,000 clones, with 90% as singletons. The specimen comprised PBMCs, sampled around atezolizumab (anti-PD-L1) treatment. These receptors were collected from a man in his sixties with urothelial cancer.

The chain combines TRBV18 with TRBJ2-1; TRBD1 aligns across 10 bases. The CDR3 spans 17 residues. The trim removed 5 bases at V and 4 bases at J, leaving 11 bases unmatched. Germline V gives CDR1 KGHSH, CDR2 LQKENI. The CDR3 sequence is CASSWRQGARTYNEQFF. In nucleotides, the CDR3 is TGTGCCAGCTCATGGAGACAGGGGGCGCGGACTTACAATGAGCAGTTCTTC. Filled out from reference TRBV18 and TRBJ2-1, the complete variable domain reads NAGVMQNPRHLVRRRGQEARLRCSPMKGHSHVYWYRQLPEEGLKFMVYLQKENIIDESGMPKERFSAEFPKEGPSILRIQQVVRGDSAAYFCASSWRQGARTYNEQFFGPGTRLTVL.

The V gene is TRBV2, the J gene TRBJ2-3; D is possibly TRBD1 (6 bases). This CDR3 comprises 13 residues. V was clipped by 8 bases and J by 2 bases, with 11 bases between them. Germline CDR1 reads SNHLY; CDR2 reads FYNNEI. This CDR3 is CASELGATDTQYF. The CDR3 DNA reads as TGTGCCAGCGAGCTGGGGGCCACAGATACGCAGTATTTT.

The chain recombines TRBV18 with TRBJ2-1; 7 bases fit TRBD1. Trimming took 8 bases from V and 7 from J; bases not matched to a gene: 5. CDR1 is KGHSH and CDR2 is LQKENI in the germline V gene. This CDR3 is built from 12 residues. The CDR3 reads CASAIRGNEQFF. The CDR3, as DNA: TGTGCCAGCGCGATCAGGGGGAATGAGCAGTTCTTC.

The CDR3 spells CASSLDSAGELFF. The CDR3, as DNA: TGTGCCAGCAGCTTGGACTCGGCCGGGGAGCTGTTTTTT. J is TRBJ2-2 and V is TRBV11-3, with a weak D call TRBD2 (5 bases). The germline CDR1 and CDR2 sequences are SGHNT and YENEEA. Trimming removed 3 bases at V and 6 bases at J, with 8 bases between. The CDR3 sequence is 13 residues long.